Shown below are 23 T cell receptor beta chains from a single sample sequenced in a study of cytomegalovirus exposure and HLA in healthy donors. Researchers ran the PCR with 60 Vbeta and 13 Jbeta primers. Data came from immunoSEQ multiplex PCR; TCRdb stores just in-frame clones and leaves some out. The sample includes more than 100,000 clones, more than 55% of them seen just once. Sequenced input: PBMCs. The receptors were sampled from a young man in good health and CMV-seronegative.

V and J are TRBV28 and TRBJ1-2; D may be TRBD1 (6 bases). The CDR3 is 13 amino acids. The ends were cut back, 5 bases at V and 7 bases at J, with 14 bases in the middle. CDR1 is MDHEN, CDR2 SYDVKM, per germline. The CDR3 DNA is TGTGCCAGCAGTACAAACAGGGTACGTGGCTACACCTTC. This sequence encodes CASSTNRVRGYTF.

This rearrangement joins TRBV5-1 to TRBJ2-5; 11 bases align to TRBD2. Germline CDR1 SGHRS, CDR2 YFSETQ. The junction had 8 bases not matched to a gene; V was cut back by 2 bases and J by 5 bases. This CDR3 spans 16 amino acids. The CDR3 sequence is CASSFGLAGLGETQYF. CDR3 DNA: TGCGCCAGCAGCTTCGGACTAGCGGGTTTGGGGGAGACCCAGTACTTC.

The chain carries TRBV4-1 and TRBJ2-1; D gene ambiguous. The CDR3 is 11 residues long. The germline V gene has CDR1 MGHRA and CDR2 YSYEKL. The V and J ends lost 1 base and 10 bases respectively, with 5 bases between them. CDR3 residues: CASSQAGEQFF. The CDR3 DNA sequence: TGCGCCAGCAGCCAAGCCGGGGAGCAGTTCTTC.

CDR3 region: CASRKERNQPQHF. The CDR3 coding sequence is TGTGCCAGCAGAAAGGAGCGCAATCAGCCCCAGCATTTT. J is TRBJ1-5 and V is TRBV25-1; D call uncertain. The CDR3 contains 13 residues. V was clipped by 6 bases and J by 2 bases, with 8 bases between them. The germline gives CDR1 MGHDK, CDR2 SYGVNS.

There are many counts of this clone. This rearrangement joins TRBV4-2 to TRBJ2-7; D is perhaps TRBD2 (5 bases). CDR3 length: 14 amino acids. Germline values: CDR1 LGHNA, CDR2 YNFKEQ. The V gene lost 1 base and the J gene lost 2 bases, with 9 bases spanning the gap. The CDR3 bases are TGTGCCAGCAGCCAAGGCCGGGAACCCTACGAGCAGTACTTC. Its translation is CASSQGREPYEQYF.

The chain carries TRBV5-6 and TRBJ1-2; D is unclear. Trimming removed 2 bases from V and 6 bases from J, with 14 bases in between. Germline V gene lookup returns CDR1 SGHDT and CDR2 YYEEEE. CDR3 size: 14 residues. Written as DNA, the CDR3 is TGTGCCAGCAGCTTTCCCAGGAGGAAGGATGGCTACACCTTC. It specifies CASSFPRRKDGYTF.

This rearrangement joins TRBV6-5 to TRBJ2-7; 7 bases match TRBD1. CDR1 MNHEY and CDR2 SVGAGI come from the germline V gene. The CDR3 is 12 amino acids. The J segment lost 6 bases and the V segment lost 6 bases, leaving 5 bases of the junction unmatched. CDR3 amino acids: CASRTGSGEQYF. CDR3 DNA: TGTGCCAGCAGGACAGGGTCTGGCGAGCAGTACTTC.

The CDR3 here is CASSSRGRLDGYTF. For the CDR3, the DNA is TGTGCCAGCAGTTCCCGAGGAAGATTGGATGGCTACACCTTC. The chain combines TRBV6-5 with TRBJ1-2; D is unclear. V lost 4 bases and J 6 bases, leaving 15 bases between the germline ends. Germline V gene sequence: CDR1 MNHEY, CDR2 SVGAGI. This CDR3 comprises 14 residues.

This clone has just one count. V is TRBV5-4 and J is TRBJ2-7; D not certain. Deletions cut 3 bases from V and 4 bases from J, with 5 bases between. The CDR3 is 11 residues long. CDR1 is SGHNT and CDR2 is YYREEE in the germline V gene (reference sequence). The CDR3 DNA is TGTGCCAGCAGCTCTAAGTACGAGCAGTACTTC. Translation: CASSSKYEQYF.

The sample holds one count of this clone. The chain carries TRBV14 and TRBJ2-7; possible D gene TRBD2, 7 bases. This CDR3 is built from 16 residues. The germline V gene has CDR1 SGHDN and CDR2 FVKESK. Between the trimmed V and J ends, which lost 0 bases and 2 bases, there was a span of 14 bases. The CDR3, as DNA: TGTGCCAGCAGCCAAGATCGGGGAGGGGGGACCTACGAGCAGTACTTC. It specifies CASSQDRGGGTYEQYF.

V is TRBV27 and J is TRBJ2-3, with D perhaps TRBD1 (7 bases). Trimming pared 8 bases from V and 4 bases from J, leaving 13 bases between. CDR1 and CDR2 from the germline V gene are MNHEY and SMNVEV (reference sequence). CDR3 length equals 13 residues. Written as DNA, the CDR3 is TGTGCCAGCGACAGGGAGGCGTCAGATACGCAGTATTTT. It codes for CASDREASDTQYF.

The chain couples TRBV2 to TRBJ1-5, with a possible D match to TRBD1 (5 bases). V was cut by 6 bases and J by 2 bases, with 8 bases left in between. This CDR3 has 13 residues. The V gene's germline CDR1 is SNHLY and CDR2 FYNNEI. The CDR3 loop reads CASRGVGNQPQHF. The CDR3 nucleotides read TGTGCCAGCAGAGGGGTAGGCAATCAGCCCCAGCATTTT.

This sequence joins TRBV6-6 and TRBJ2-3; TRBD2 aligns across 13 bases. V gave up 5 bases and J gave up 2 bases; unmatched junction bases: 4. The germline gives CDR1 MNHNY, CDR2 SVGAGI (reference sequence). CDR3 length: 16 amino acids. The CDR3 reads CASSRTSGGPTDTQYF. CDR3 bases: TGTGCCAGCAGTCGGACTAGCGGGGGCCCCACAGATACGCAGTATTTT.

The rearrangement links TRBV30 to TRBJ1-3; D ambiguous. CDR3 length equals 13 residues. Germline loops: CDR1 GTSNPN, CDR2 SVGIG (reference sequence). V dropped 1 base and J dropped 1 base, with 5 bases sitting between them. The CDR3 DNA reads TGTGCCTGGAGTGGGAGGTCTGGAAACACCATATATTTT. It translates to CAWSGRSGNTIYF.

The chain has TRBV5-1 and TRBJ1-5; D might be TRBD1 (5 bases). CDR3 length: 14 residues. V lost 0 bases and J lost 7, with 11 bases in between. From germline, CDR1 is SGHRS and CDR2 YFSETQ. The chain's CDR3 is CASSLAGSGQPQHF. CDR3 DNA sequence: TGCGCCAGCAGCTTGGCAGGGTCTGGCCAGCCCCAGCATTTT. The complete variable domain, with remaining parts taken from reference TRBV5-1 and TRBJ1-5, reads KAGVTQTPRYLIKTRGQQVTLSCSPISGHRSVSWYQQTPGQGLQFLFEYFSETQRNKGNFPGRFSGRQFSNSRSEMNVSTLELGDSALYLCASSLAGSGQPQHFGDGTRLSIL.

The V gene is TRBV18, the J gene TRBJ1-5, with 8 nucleotides matching TRBD1. This CDR3 has 15 residues. Trimming took 3 bases from V and 7 from J; bases not matched to a gene: 8. Germline V CDR1 and CDR2: KGHSH, LQKENI. In DNA form, the CDR3 reads TGTGCCAGCTCACCTAGTCGGACAGGGAGACAGCCCCAGCATTTT. Its protein is CASSPSRTGRQPQHF.

Only a few counts were recorded for this clone. The J gene is TRBJ1-6, the V gene TRBV6-5; D is possibly TRBD1 (5 bases). This CDR3 has 15 residues. Trimming pared 2 bases from V and 8 bases from J, leaving 13 bases between. From germline, CDR1 is MNHEY and CDR2 SVGAGI. The CDR3 DNA reads as TGTGCCAGCAGTTACGGGGCCCCAAATGATTCACCCCTCCACTTT. Translation: CASSYGAPNDSPLHF.

The J gene is TRBJ1-3, the V gene TRBV5-6, with D possibly TRBD1 on 5 matching bases. Trimming stripped 3 bases from V and 0 bases from J, with 16 bases between. CDR3 length: 17 amino acids. Germline CDR1 reads SGHDT; CDR2 reads YYEEEE. CDR3 in DNA: TGTGCCAGCAGCTGGGGCGACAGCCCGATCTCTGGAAACACCATATATTTT. Its translation: CASSWGDSPISGNTIYF.

This rearrangement joins TRBV21-1 to TRBJ1-5; the table's D call of TRBD1 was not tested on the DNA. TRBV21-1 is an annotated pseudogene. The CDR3 consists of 15 residues. CDR3 loop: CASSQDLRERQPQHF. The CDR3 DNA is TGTGCCAGCAGCCAAGACCTCAGGGAACGTCAGCCCCAGCATTTT.

The rearrangement joins TRBV28 to TRBJ2-2; 8 bases align to TRBD1. From germline, CDR1 is MDHEN and CDR2 SYDVKM. Trimming removed 9 bases from V and 5 bases from J; junction bases left unmatched: 8. The CDR3 is made up of 14 amino acids. This CDR3 is CASGQGHRTGELFF. CDR3 sequence (DNA): TGTGCCAGTGGACAGGGACATCGGACCGGGGAGCTGTTTTTT.

This chain uses TRBV7-6 with TRBJ2-7; 8 bases agree with TRBD1. The germline CDR1 and CDR2 sequences are SGHVS and FNYEAQ. The CDR3 has 13 amino acids. The junction had 9 bases not matched to a gene; V was cut back by 5 bases and J by 9 bases. CDR3 sequence: CASSDRGTTAQYF. The CDR3 coding sequence is TGTGCCAGCAGCGACAGGGGAACGACTGCGCAGTACTTC.

The rearrangement uses TRBV5-1 and TRBJ2-1, with TRBD2 identical over 16 bases. Trimming took 7 bases from V and 4 from J; bases not matched to a gene: 17. The CDR3 is 20 residues long. Looked up from germline, CDR1 is SGHRS and CDR2 is YFSETQ. CDR3 region: CASREPMGTSGGATYNEQFF. In DNA form, the CDR3 reads TGCGCCAGCCGTGAGCCGATGGGGACTAGCGGGGGGGCGACGTACAATGAGCAGTTCTTC.

This clone was recorded a few times. The rearrangement links TRBV7-9 to TRBJ1-3; 9 nucleotides align to TRBD1. The CDR3 length is 16 residues. Germline values: CDR1 SEHNR, CDR2 FQNEAQ (reference sequence). With 4 bases clipped from V and 0 bases from J, the junction kept 4 bases outside the gene matches. The CDR3 DNA reads as TGTGCCAGCAGCTCGGGGACAGGGAGCTCTGGAAACACCATATATTTT. This translates into CASSSGTGSSGNTIYF.